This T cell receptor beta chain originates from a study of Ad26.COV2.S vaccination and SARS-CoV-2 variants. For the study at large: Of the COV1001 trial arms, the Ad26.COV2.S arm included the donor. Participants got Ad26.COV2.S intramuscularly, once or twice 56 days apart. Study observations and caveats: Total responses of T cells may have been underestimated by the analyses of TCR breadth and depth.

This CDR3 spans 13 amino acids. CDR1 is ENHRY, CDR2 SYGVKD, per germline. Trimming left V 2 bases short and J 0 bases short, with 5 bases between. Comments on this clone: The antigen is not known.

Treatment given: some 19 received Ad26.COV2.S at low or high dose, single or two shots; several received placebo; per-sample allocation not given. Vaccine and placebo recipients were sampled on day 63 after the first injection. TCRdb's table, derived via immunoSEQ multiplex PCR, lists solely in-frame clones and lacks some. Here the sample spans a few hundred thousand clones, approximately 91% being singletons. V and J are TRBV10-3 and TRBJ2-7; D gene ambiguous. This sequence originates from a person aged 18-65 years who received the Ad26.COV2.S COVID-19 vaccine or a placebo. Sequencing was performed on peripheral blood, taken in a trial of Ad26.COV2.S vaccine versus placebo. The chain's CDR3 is CAISEESSYEQYF. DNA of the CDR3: TGTGCCATCAGTGAGGAGAGCTCCTACGAGCAGTACTTC.